This TCR beta chain was captured by sequencing in a study of Graves' ophthalmopathy and Graves' hyperthyroidism. Regarding the study as a whole: A model of 13 signatures distinguished ophthalmopathy from stable hyperthyroidism at around 90% sensitivity and 81.08% specificity. The model's prediction of ophthalmopathy progression had about 70% sensitivity and roughly 72% specificity.

Diagnosis relied on clinical symptoms, serum thyroxine, TRAb, thyroid ultrasound and orbital computed tomography. Beta-chain TCR CDR3 regions were amplified from RNA transcripts. An opening RT-PCR round employed HTBI primers and preceded a second-round multiplex PCR. Each CDR3 protein gets one entry after TCRdb re-called the multiplex PCR reads with MiXCR. The sample contains approximately 330,000 distinct CDR3 sequences, 17% of which appear only once. CDR3 length: 15 residues. Trimming took off 3 bases at V and 7 bases at J, with 15 bases between the two ends. Germline V gene sequence: CDR1 MNHNS, CDR2 SASEGT. This clonotype was seen many times. As yet, its antigen is unknown.

The sequenced sample consisted of peripheral blood. V and J are TRBV6-1 and TRBJ2-2; no reliable D call. The TCR was taken from an adult man with Graves' ophthalmopathy. The CDR3 loop is CASSDWIARIGELFF. The CDR3 bases are TGTGCCAGCAGTGACTGGATAGCTCGGATCGGGGAGCTGTTTTTT.